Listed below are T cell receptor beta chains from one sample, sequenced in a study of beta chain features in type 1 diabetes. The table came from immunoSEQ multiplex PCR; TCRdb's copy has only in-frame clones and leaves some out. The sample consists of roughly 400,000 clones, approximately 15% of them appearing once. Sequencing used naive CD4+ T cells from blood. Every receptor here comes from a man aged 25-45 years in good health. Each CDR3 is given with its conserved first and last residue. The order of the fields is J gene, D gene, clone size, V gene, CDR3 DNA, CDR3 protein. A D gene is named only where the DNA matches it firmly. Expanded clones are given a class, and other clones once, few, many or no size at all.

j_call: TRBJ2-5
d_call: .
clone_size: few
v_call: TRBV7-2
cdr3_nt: TGTGCCAGCAGCTTAGCGCTAGAGACCCAGTACTTC
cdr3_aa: CASSLALETQYF

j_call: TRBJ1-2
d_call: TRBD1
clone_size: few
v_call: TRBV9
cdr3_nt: TGTGCCAGCAGCGCGGAAAGGACAGGGCTCTATGGCTACACCTTC
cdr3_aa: CASSAERTGLYGYTF

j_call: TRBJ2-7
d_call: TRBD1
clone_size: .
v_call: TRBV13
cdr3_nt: TGTGCCAGCAGCTTAACAGGGGTTTCCTACGAGCAGTACTTC
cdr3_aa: CASSLTGVSYEQYF

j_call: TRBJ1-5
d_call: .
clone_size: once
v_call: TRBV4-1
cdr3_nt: TGCGCCAGCAGTTACCAGGGTGGGGATCAGCCCCAGCATTTT
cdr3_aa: CASSYQGGDQPQHF

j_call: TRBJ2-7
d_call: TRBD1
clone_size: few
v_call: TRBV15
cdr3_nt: TGTGCCACCAGGGAACAGGGGGAATCTTACGAGCAGTACTTC
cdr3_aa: CATREQGESYEQYF

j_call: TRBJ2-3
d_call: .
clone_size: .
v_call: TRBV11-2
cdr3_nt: TGTGCCAGCAGCTTAGGTCTGGCCCCTGATACGCAGTATTTT
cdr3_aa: CASSLGLAPDTQYF

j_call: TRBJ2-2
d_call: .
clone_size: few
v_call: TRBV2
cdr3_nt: TGTGCCAGCAACCTCAGGAACACCGGGGAGCTGTTTTTT
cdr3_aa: CASNLRNTGELFF

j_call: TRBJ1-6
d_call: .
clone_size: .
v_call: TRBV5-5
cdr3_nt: TGTGCCAGCAGCTTGGTCTGGGGTAGCAAATCACCCCTCCACTTT
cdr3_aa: CASSLVWGSKSPLHF

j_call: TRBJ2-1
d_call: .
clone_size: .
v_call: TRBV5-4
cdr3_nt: TGTGCCAGCAGCTTGCTATCACAAGCCCTCAATGAGCAGTTCTTC
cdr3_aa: CASSLLSQALNEQFF

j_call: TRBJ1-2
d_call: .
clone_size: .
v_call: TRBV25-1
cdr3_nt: TGTGCCAGCAGTGAGACGGGTATCTATGGCTACACCTTC
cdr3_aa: CASSETGIYGYTF

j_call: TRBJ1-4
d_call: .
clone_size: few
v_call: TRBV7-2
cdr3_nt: TGTGCCAGCAGCCGTGGGGGACACAAGGAAAAACTGTTTTTT
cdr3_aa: CASSRGGHKEKLFF

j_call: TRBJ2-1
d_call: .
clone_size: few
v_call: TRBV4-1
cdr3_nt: TGCGCCAGCAGCCAGAGACTAACAGGTGGCAATGAGCAGTTCTTC
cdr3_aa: CASSQRLTGGNEQFF

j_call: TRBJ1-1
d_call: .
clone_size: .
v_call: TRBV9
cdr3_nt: TGTGCCAGCAGCGTACGCTGGAACACTGAAGCTTTCTTT
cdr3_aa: CASSVRWNTEAFF

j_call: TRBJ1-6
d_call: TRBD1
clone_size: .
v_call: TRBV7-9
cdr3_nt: TGTGCCAGCAGCCCACAGGGGGTAAATTCACCCCTCCACTTT
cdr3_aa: CASSPQGVNSPLHF

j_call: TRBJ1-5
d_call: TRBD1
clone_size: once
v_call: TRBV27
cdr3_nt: TGTGCCAGCGGGGTCTGGACAGGGTCGCATCAGCCCCAGCATTTT
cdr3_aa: CASGVWTGSHQPQHF

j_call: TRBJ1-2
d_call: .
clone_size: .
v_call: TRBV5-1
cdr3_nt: TGCGCCAGCAGCTTCCTTCGGTATGAAGGCTACACCTTC
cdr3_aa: CASSFLRYEGYTF

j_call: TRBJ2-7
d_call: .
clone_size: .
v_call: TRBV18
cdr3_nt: TGTGCCAGCTCACCACAGGCCCCTCCTGTCGAGCAGTACTTC
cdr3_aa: CASSPQAPPVEQYF

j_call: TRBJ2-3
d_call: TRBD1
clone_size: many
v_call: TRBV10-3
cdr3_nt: TGTGCCATCAGCACAGGGGGCTTCACAGATACGCAGTATTTT
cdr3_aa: CAISTGGFTDTQYF

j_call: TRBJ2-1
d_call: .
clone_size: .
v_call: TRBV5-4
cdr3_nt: TGTGCCAGCAGCTATCCGCCGAACAATGAGCAGTTCTTC
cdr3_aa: CASSYPPNNEQFF

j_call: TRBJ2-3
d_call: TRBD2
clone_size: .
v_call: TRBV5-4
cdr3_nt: TGTGCCAGCAGCTTCGCGCGGGGGAGCGGCACAGATACGCAGTATTTT
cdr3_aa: CASSFARGSGTDTQYF

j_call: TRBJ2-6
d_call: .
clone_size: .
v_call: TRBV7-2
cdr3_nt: TGTGCCAGCCGAGCGGAGAGTACTGGGGCCAACGTCCTGACTTTC
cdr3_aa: CASRAESTGANVLTF

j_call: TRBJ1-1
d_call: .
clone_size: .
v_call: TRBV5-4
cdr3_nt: TGTGCCAGCAGCCGGGAACCGACAGGGAACACTGAAGCTTTCTTT
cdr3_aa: CASSREPTGNTEAFF

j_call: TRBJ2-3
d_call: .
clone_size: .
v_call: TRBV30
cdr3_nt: TGTGCCTGGGCAGGGACTCTCACAGATACGCAGTATTTT
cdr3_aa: CAWAGTLTDTQYF

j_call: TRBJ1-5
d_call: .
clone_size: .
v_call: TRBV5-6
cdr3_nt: TGTGCCAGCAGCGCAATCAATCAGCCCCAGCATTTT
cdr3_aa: CASSAINQPQHF

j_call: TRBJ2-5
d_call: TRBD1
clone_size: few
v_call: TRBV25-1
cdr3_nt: TGTGCCAGCAGTGACCCGGGACAGCAAGAGACCCAGTACTTC
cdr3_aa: CASSDPGQQETQYF

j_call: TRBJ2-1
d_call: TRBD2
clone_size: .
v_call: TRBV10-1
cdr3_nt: TGCGCCAGCAGTGACCAAAGAGCGGGAGTTTGGAATGAGCAGTTCTTC
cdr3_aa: CASSDQRAGVWNEQFF

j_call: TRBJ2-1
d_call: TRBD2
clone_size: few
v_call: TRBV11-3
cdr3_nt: TGTGCCAGCAGCTTAGTTGGCCTAGCGGGTGAGCAGTTCTTC
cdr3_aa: CASSLVGLAGEQFF